In its sample, the clone carrying this T cell receptor (beta chain) was seen once. Alongside a J-beta primer mix, a sample-barcoded 5' primer served in a second PCR lasting roughly 7 to 11 cycles. Each cDNA molecule, via a template-switch adaptor with 12 random nucleotides, was tagged. TCRdb called the 5' RACE reads again in MiXCR, with one record for every CDR3 protein. The top ten hold approximately 20% of the sample, which has approximately 770,000 distinct CDR3 sequences, roughly 50% seen once. The data were taken from a study of blood T cells in healthy people across ages. Trimming removed 3 bases at V and 5 bases at J, with 20 bases between. This CDR3 region has 17 residues. CDR1 LNHNV and CDR2 YYDKDF come from the germline V gene (reference sequence).

The chain combines TRBV15 with TRBJ2-1; D is perhaps TRBD2 (5 bases). The source material was blood. This receptor was obtained from a man aged 25 to 40 in good health. In DNA form, the CDR3 reads TGTGCCACCAGCAGGTCTCACATTCGGGATGGAGACAATGAGCAGTTCTTC. It yields the protein CATSRSHIRDGDNEQFF.